This paragraph reports one T cell receptor (beta chain). The antigen is undetermined. Enrollment shut out patients with autoimmune disease history or systemic immunosuppression. Germline V gene data show CDR1 as SEHNR and CDR2 as FQNEAQ (reference sequence). Trimming took 3 bases from V and 2 from J; bases not matched to a gene: 3. This CDR3 contains 14 residues. Sequencing used immunoSEQ multiplex PCR; TCRdb keeps in-frame clones, though not all of them. The data hold about 35,000 clones, with over 80% observed a single time. The source of the sample is a study of OX40 agonist ivuxolimab in advanced cancers. Regarding the study as a whole: The CD4+ and CD8+ T cells in the blood had expanded clonally by week 6 at 0.1 to 3.0 mg/kg. Not determined was the antigen specificity of the expanded peripheral T cells.

The TCR comes from an adult with an advanced solid tumor such as melanoma, head and neck, liver or kidney cancer. Sequenced material: CD4+ or CD8+ T cells sorted from blood, taken in a trial of the OX40 agonist ivuxolimab. The chain joins TRBV7-9 to TRBJ1-1, with 7 bases aligning to TRBD1. This CDR3 reads CASSFRQGNTEAFF. The CDR3 DNA is TGTGCCAGCAGCTTTAGACAGGGTAACACTGAAGCTTTCTTT.